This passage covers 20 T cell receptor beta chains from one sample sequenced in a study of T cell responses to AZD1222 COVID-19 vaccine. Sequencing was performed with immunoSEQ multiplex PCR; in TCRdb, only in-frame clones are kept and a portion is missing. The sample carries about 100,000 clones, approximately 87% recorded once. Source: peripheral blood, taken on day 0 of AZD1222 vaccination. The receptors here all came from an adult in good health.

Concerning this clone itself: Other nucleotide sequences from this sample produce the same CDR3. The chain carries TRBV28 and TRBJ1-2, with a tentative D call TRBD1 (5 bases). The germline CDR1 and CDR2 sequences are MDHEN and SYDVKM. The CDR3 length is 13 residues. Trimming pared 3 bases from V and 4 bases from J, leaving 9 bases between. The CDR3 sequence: CASSLAGTYGYTF. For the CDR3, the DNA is TGTGCCAGCAGTTTGGCGGGGACCTATGGCTACACCTTC.

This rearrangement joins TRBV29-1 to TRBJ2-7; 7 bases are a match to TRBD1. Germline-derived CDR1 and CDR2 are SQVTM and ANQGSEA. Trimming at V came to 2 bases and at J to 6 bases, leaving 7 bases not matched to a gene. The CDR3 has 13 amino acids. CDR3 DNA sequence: TGCAGCGTTGAACGGCCAGGGGGTAGCGAGCAGTACTTC. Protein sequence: CSVERPGGSEQYF.

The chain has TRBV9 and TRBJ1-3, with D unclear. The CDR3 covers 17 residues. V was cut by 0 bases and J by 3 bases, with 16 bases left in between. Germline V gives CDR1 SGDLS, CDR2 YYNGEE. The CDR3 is CASSVELEGLVGNTIYF. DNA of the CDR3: TGTGCCAGCAGCGTAGAATTGGAGGGTTTGGTTGGAAACACCATATATTTT.

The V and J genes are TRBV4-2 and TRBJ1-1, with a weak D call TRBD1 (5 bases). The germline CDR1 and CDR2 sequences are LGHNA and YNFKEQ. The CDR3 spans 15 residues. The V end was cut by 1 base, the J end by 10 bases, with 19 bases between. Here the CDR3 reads CASSQARGPGVAAFF. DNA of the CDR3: TGTGCCAGCAGCCAAGCACGGGGACCTGGCGTTGCAGCTTTCTTT.

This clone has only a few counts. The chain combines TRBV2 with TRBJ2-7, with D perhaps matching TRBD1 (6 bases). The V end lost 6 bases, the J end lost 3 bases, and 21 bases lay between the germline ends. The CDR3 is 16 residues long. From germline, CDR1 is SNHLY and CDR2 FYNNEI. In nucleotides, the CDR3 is TGTGCCAGCAGCGCCGGACAGATTGGGGTTCTCTACGAGCAGTACTTC. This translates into CASSAGQIGVLYEQYF.

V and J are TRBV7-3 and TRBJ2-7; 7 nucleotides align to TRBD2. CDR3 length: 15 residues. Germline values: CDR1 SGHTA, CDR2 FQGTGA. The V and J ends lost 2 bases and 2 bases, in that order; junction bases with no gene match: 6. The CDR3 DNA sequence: TGTGCCAGCAGCTTACTAGCGGAAGCTCCCTACGAGCAGTACTTC. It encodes CASSLLAEAPYEQYF. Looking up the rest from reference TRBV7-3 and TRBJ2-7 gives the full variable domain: GAGVSQTPSNKVTEKGKYVELRCDPISGHTALYWYRQSLGQGPEFLIYFQGTGAADDSGLPNDRFFAVRPEGSVSTLKIQRTERGDSAVYLCASSLLAEAPYEQYFGPGTRLTVT.

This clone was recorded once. The CDR3 is CSVVLGDEKLFF. For the CDR3, the DNA is TGCAGCGTTGTCTTGGGTGATGAAAAACTGTTTTTT. The genes are TRBV29-1 and TRBJ1-4; no firm D call. The germline V gene encodes CDR1 SQVTM and CDR2 ANQGSEA. V shed 4 bases and J shed 6 bases, with 9 bases lying between them. The CDR3 spans 12 residues. The variable domain in full, completed from reference TRBV29-1 and TRBJ1-4, reads SAVISQKPSRDICQRGTSLTIQCQVDSQVTMMFWYRQQPGQSLTLIATANQGSEATYESGFVIDKFPISRPNLTFSTLTVSNMSPEDSSIYLCSVVLGDEKLFFGSGTQLSVL.

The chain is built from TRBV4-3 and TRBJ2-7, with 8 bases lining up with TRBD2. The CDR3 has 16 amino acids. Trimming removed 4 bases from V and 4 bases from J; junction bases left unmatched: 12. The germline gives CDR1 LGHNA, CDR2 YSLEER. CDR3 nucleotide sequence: TGCGCCAGCAGCCCTAGAGGTCGCGGGGGGTTGTACGAGCAGTACTTC. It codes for CASSPRGRGGLYEQYF.

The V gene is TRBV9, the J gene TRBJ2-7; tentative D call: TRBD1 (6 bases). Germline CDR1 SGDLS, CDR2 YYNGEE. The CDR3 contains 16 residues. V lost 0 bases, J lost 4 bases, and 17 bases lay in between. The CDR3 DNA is TGTGCCAGCAGCGTAGGGGACACCAGATTACTTTACGAGCAGTACTTC. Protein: CASSVGDTRLLYEQYF. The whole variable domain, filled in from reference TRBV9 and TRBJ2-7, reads DSGVTQTPKHLITATGQRVTLRCSPRSGDLSVYWYQQSLDQGLQFLIQYYNGEERAKGNILERFSAQQFPDLHSELNLSSLELGDSALYFCASSVGDTRLLYEQYFGPGTRLTVT.

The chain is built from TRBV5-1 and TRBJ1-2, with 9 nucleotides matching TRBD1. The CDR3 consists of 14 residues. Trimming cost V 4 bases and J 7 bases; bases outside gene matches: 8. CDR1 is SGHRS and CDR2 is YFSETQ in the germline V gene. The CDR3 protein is CASSPGTGYGGYTF. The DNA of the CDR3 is TGCGCCAGCAGCCCTGGGACAGGGTATGGTGGCTACACCTTC. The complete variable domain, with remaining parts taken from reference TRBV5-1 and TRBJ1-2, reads KAGVTQTPRYLIKTRGQQVTLSCSPISGHRSVSWYQQTPGQGLQFLFEYFSETQRNKGNFPGRFSGRQFSNSRSEMNVSTLELGDSALYLCASSPGTGYGGYTFGSGTRLTVV.

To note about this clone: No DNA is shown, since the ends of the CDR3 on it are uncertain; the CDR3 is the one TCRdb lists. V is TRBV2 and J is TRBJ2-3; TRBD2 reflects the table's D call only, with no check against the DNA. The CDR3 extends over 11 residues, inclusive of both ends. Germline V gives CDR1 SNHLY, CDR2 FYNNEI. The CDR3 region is CASSSSDTQYF.

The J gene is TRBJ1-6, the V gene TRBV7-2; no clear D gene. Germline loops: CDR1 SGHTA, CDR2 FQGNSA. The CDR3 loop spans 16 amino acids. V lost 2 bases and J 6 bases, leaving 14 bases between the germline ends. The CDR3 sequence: CASSLMAIVGNSPLHF. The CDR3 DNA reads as TGTGCCAGCAGCTTAATGGCGATTGTTGGTAATTCACCCCTCCACTTT.

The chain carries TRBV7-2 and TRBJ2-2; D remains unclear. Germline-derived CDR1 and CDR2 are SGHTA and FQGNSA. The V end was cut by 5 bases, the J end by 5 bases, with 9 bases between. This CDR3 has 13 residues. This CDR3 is CASSPVGTGELFF. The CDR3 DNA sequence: TGTGCCAGCAGCCCAGTCGGAACCGGGGAGCTGTTTTTT.

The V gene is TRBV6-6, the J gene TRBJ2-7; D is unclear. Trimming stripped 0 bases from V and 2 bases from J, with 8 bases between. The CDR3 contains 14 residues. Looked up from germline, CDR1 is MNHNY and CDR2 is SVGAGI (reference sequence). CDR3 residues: CASSYSDRTYEQYF. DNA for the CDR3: TGTGCCAGCAGTTACTCGGATCGCACCTACGAGCAGTACTTC.

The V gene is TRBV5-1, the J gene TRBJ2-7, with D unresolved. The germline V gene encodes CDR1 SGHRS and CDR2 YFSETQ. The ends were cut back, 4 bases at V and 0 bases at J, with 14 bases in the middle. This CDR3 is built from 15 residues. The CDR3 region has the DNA TGCGCCAGCAGCCTTATGGGCAGACCCTCCTACGAGCAGTACTTC. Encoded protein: CASSLMGRPSYEQYF.

This CDR3 is CASRGVNTEAFF. Written as DNA, the CDR3 is TGTGCCAGCAGGGGGGTCAACACTGAAGCTTTCTTT. The V gene is TRBV6-4, the J gene TRBJ1-1; D might be TRBD1 (5 bases). Germline assignment: CDR1 MRHNA and CDR2 SNTAGT. Trimming took off 6 bases at V and 2 bases at J, with 7 bases between the two ends. CDR3 length: 12 amino acids.

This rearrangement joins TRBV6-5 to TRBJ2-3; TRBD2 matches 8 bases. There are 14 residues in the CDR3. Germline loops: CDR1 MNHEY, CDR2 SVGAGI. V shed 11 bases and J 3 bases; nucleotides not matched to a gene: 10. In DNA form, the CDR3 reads TGTGCCGTACGGGGGGGCCTGGGTACAGATACGCAGTATTTT. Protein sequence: CAVRGGLGTDTQYF.

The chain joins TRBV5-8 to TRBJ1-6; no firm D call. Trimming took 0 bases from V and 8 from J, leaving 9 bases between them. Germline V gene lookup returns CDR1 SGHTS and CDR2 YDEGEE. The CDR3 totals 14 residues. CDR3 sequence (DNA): TGTGCCAGCAGCTTGGGAAACAGAGATTCACCCCTCCACTTT. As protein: CASSLGNRDSPLHF.

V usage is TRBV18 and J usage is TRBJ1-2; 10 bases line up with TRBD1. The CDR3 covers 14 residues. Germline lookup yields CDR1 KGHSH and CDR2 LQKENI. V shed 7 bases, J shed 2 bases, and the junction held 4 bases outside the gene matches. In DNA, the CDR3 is TGTGCCAGCTTACCGGGACAGGGGAACTATGGCTACACCTTC. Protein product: CASLPGQGNYGYTF.

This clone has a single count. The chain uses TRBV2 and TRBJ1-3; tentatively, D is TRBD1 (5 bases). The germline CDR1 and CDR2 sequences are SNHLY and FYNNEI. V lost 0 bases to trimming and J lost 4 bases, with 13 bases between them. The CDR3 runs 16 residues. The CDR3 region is CASSEAQGLGGNTIYF. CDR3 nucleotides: TGTGCCAGCAGTGAAGCCCAGGGACTTGGAGGAAACACCATATATTTT.